Each of the 15 T cell receptor beta chains below was sequenced from the same sample in a study of control samples from healthy donors and cancer patients. Sequencing used immunoSEQ multiplex PCR; TCRdb keeps in-frame clones, though not all of them. The sample has roughly 450,000 clones, about nine tenths seen once; the top ten hold roughly 6.4%. The sample was PBMCs. The receptors here all came from a man aged 35 to 55 with head and neck cancer.

The CDR3 loop reads CASSSHPWGRQGTSPLHF. In DNA form, the CDR3 reads TGCGCCAGCAGCTCACACCCCTGGGGACGACAGGGAACTTCACCCCTCCACTTT. The V and J genes are TRBV4-1 and TRBJ1-6; TRBD1 matches 7 bases. The CDR3 contains 18 residues. Germline CDR1 MGHRA, CDR2 YSYEKL. V lost 5 bases, J lost 9 bases, and 19 bases stayed unmatched.

The CDR3 nucleotides are TGTGCCTGGCGCGGGGGCGGAAGTGAAAAACTGTTTTTT. This gives the protein CAWRGGGSEKLFF. This sequence joins TRBV30 and TRBJ1-4, with a possible D match to TRBD1 (6 bases). This CDR3 has 13 amino acids. Trimming removed 5 bases from V and 7 bases from J, with 14 bases in between. CDR1 GTSNPN and CDR2 SVGIG come from the germline V gene (reference sequence).

CDR3 sequence (DNA): TGTGCCAGCAGCTTTCGGGGGTTCTCCTACGAGCAGTACTTC. Encoded protein: CASSFRGFSYEQYF. The V gene is TRBV5-8, the J gene TRBJ2-7; TRBD2 is a possible D gene (6 bases). Germline V gene sequence: CDR1 SGHTS, CDR2 YDEGEE. The CDR3 covers 14 residues. V lost 2 bases and J lost 0, with 9 bases in between.

The CDR3 region has the DNA TGTGCCAGCAGCCAAGAGGGGACAGACTACGAGCAGTACTTC. Amino acid sequence: CASSQEGTDYEQYF. The V and J genes are TRBV4-2 and TRBJ2-7; 7 bases fit TRBD1. The CDR3 totals 14 residues. Trimming cost V 0 bases and J 3 bases; bases outside gene matches: 2. Germline V gives CDR1 LGHNA, CDR2 YNFKEQ.

This clone has only a few counts. The rearrangement joins TRBV19 to TRBJ1-5, with D perhaps TRBD1 (6 bases). The CDR3 runs 15 residues. Germline CDR1 is LNHDA and CDR2 is SQIVND (reference sequence). With 8 bases removed from V and 2 bases from J, the gap between germline ends came to 16 bases. The CDR3 sequence is CASGHYSGGNQPQHF. As DNA, the CDR3 is TGTGCCAGTGGTCATTATTCAGGGGGCAATCAGCCCCAGCATTTT. Based on the CDR3 plus reference TRBV19 and TRBJ1-5, the full variable domain is DGGITQSPKYLFRKEGQNVTLSCEQNLNHDAMYWYRQDPGQGLRLIYYSQIVNDFQKGDIAEGYSVSREKKESFPLTVTSAQKNPTAFYLCASGHYSGGNQPQHFGDGTRLSIL.

This chain links TRBV5-5 with TRBJ2-7; TRBD1 aligns across 10 bases. Looked up from germline, CDR1 is SGHKS and CDR2 is YYEKEE (reference sequence). The CDR3 is made up of 16 amino acids. Trimming at V came to 0 bases and at J to 1 base, leaving 4 bases not matched to a gene. The CDR3 protein is CASSLGGTGVSYEQYF. The CDR3, as DNA: TGTGCCAGCAGCTTGGGAGGGACAGGGGTATCCTACGAGCAGTACTTC.

V and J are TRBV10-2 and TRBJ2-3; D is possibly TRBD2 (6 bases). The CDR3 has 14 amino acids. Germline values: CDR1 WSHSY, CDR2 SAAADI. Trimming cost V 6 bases and J 0 bases, with 10 bases left between them. The CDR3, as DNA: TGCGCCAGCAGCTTAGCGGTTAGCACAGATACGCAGTATTTT. Translating gives CASSLAVSTDTQYF.

As for this clone: In the same sample, other DNA sequences code for this CDR3. The rearrangement links TRBV9 to TRBJ2-2; D gene unclear. This CDR3 region has 15 residues. Germline CDR1 reads SGDLS; CDR2 reads YYNGEE. Trimming took off 1 base at V and 0 bases at J, with 7 bases between the two ends. The CDR3 coding sequence is TGTGCCAGCAGCGTAACTGCTACGAACACCGGGGAGCTGTTTTTT. This gives the protein CASSVTATNTGELFF.

The J gene is TRBJ2-2, the V gene TRBV10-1; D remains unclear. From germline, CDR1 is WNHNN and CDR2 SYGVQD (reference sequence). The CDR3 spans 14 residues. Between the trimmed V and J ends, which lost 6 bases and 4 bases, there was a span of 12 bases. CDR3 in amino acids: CASSDTASTGELFF. DNA for the CDR3: TGCGCCAGCAGCGACACAGCCTCCACCGGGGAGCTGTTTTTT.

The CDR3 loop reads CASGLDLPEQYF. The CDR3 DNA is TGTGCTAGTGGTTTGGATCTCCCCGAGCAGTACTTC. The rearrangement joins TRBV12-5 to TRBJ2-7; D uncertain. CDR3 length equals 12 residues. The V end lost 1 base, the J end lost 6 bases, and 7 bases lay between the germline ends. CDR1 is LGHNT and CDR2 is FRNRAP in the germline V gene.

The gene calls are TRBV4-2 and TRBJ1-6; TRBD1 agrees at 9 bases. Germline V gives CDR1 LGHNA, CDR2 YNFKEQ. V gave up 8 bases and J gave up 0 bases; unmatched junction bases: 17. This CDR3 region has 20 residues. The CDR3 DNA is TGTGCCAGCTCCTTAGAACAGCCGGGACAGGGTCGCTCCTATAATTCACCCCTCCACTTT. Its translation is CASSLEQPGQGRSYNSPLHF.

The chain has TRBV5-6 and TRBJ1-6; D is undetermined. Trimming removed 3 bases at V and 4 bases at J, with 5 bases between. Germline-derived CDR1 and CDR2 are SGHDT and YYEEEE. The CDR3 consists of 13 residues. The CDR3 region is CASSSTYNSPLHF. In DNA form, the CDR3 reads TGTGCCAGCAGCTCAACATATAATTCACCCCTCCACTTT.

The rearrangement uses TRBV19 and TRBJ1-1; a possible D gene is TRBD1 (5 bases). Germline V lookup: CDR1 LNHDA, CDR2 SQIVND (reference sequence). The CDR3 totals 13 residues. V was shortened by 7 bases and J by 8 bases, with 17 bases between the two germline ends. The CDR3 region is CASKHAVEGEAFF. The CDR3 nucleotides are TGTGCCAGTAAACATGCTGTTGAGGGGGAAGCTTTCTTT.

The J gene is TRBJ1-1, the V gene TRBV28; the D gene is possibly TRBD1 (6 bases). This CDR3 spans 14 amino acids. The V gene lost 1 base and the J gene lost 9 bases, with 15 bases spanning the gap. Germline CDR1 MDHEN, CDR2 SYDVKM. This chain's CDR3 is CASSLSGPQGKAFF. The CDR3 DNA follows: TGTGCCAGCAGTTTATCGGGACCACAGGGAAAAGCTTTCTTT.

V gene TRBV13 combines with J gene TRBJ2-1; TRBD2 aligns across 8 bases. The CDR3 covers 19 residues. Germline V CDR1 and CDR2: PRHDT, FYEKMQ (reference sequence). The V gene end was trimmed by 5 bases and the J gene end by 0 bases; junction bases not matched to a gene: 15. The CDR3, as DNA: TGTGCCAGCAGCCTACAGCGGGAGACCCAAATAAGCTCCTACAATGAGCAGTTCTTC. Its translation is CASSLQRETQISSYNEQFF.